This TCR beta chain was found in a study of T cells in Graves' hyperthyroidism and ophthalmopathy. It was RNA transcripts that yielded the amplified TCR beta CDR3 regions. Primed by the HTBI set, a first-round RT-PCR was run on the TCR CDR3. MiXCR, run by TCRdb on the multiplex PCR reads, gives a single entry per CDR3 protein. Of over 300,000 distinct CDR3 sequences listed, approximately 14% are singletons. This clonotype was recorded at least ten times. Ophthalmopathy patients had Clinical Activity Score at least 3, NOSPECS grade at least 4, duration under 3 months. Every diagnosis used clinical symptoms, serum thyroxine and TRAb, thyroid ultrasound and orbital computed tomography. CDR3 size: 15 residues. The germline V gene encodes CDR1 SNHLY and CDR2 FYNNEI. V dropped 10 bases and J dropped 0; count of bases not matched to a gene: 9.

The clonotype was recovered from a middle-aged woman with Graves' ophthalmopathy. The sequenced sample was blood. V gene TRBV2 combines with J gene TRBJ1-3, with 7 nucleotides matching TRBD1. CDR3: CAILPRDSSGNTIYF. The CDR3 nucleotides are TGTGCCATCCTCCCTAGGGACAGCTCTGGAAACACCATATATTTT.